A single sample gave rise to the 5 T cell receptor beta chains below, sequenced in a study of Ad26.COV2.S vaccination and SARS-CoV-2 variants. Generated by immunoSEQ multiplex PCR, the TCRdb table keeps only in-frame clones and is missing some. The data hold approximately 250,000 clones, with around 90% observed a single time. Treatment defined: some 19 received Ad26.COV2.S at low or high dose, single or two shots; roughly 5 received placebo; per-sample allocation not given. Sampling occurred on day 63 after the first vaccine or placebo injection. The sequences come from peripheral blood, collected in a trial of Ad26.COV2.S vaccine versus placebo. The receptors come from a person aged 18-65 years who received the Ad26.COV2.S COVID-19 vaccine or a placebo.

This clone has just a few counts. This chain joins TRBV6-1 and TRBJ2-3; no definite D call. This CDR3 is 14 amino acids long. V was clipped by 3 bases and J by 4 bases, with 11 bases between them. Germline V CDR1 and CDR2: MNHNS, SASEGT. The CDR3, as DNA: TGTGCCAGCAGTGACCCAGATCGAGCAGATACGCAGTATTTT. This codes for CASSDPDRADTQYF.

This clone was picked up a small number of times. The V and J genes are TRBV6-2 or TRBV6-3 and TRBJ1-2, with 12 bases fitting TRBD1. The CDR3 runs 14 residues. The germline V gene encodes CDR1 MNHEY and CDR2 SVGEGT. The J segment lost 9 bases and the V segment lost 5 bases, leaving 7 bases of the junction unmatched. CDR3 region: CASSDPGQGASYTF. CDR3 nucleotide sequence: TGTGCCAGCAGTGACCCGGGACAGGGGGCAAGCTACACCTTC.

This sequence joins TRBV11-2 and TRBJ2-5, with D possibly TRBD1 on 6 matching bases. V lost 1 base and J 2 bases, leaving 14 bases between the germline ends. Germline CDR1 and CDR2: SGHAT and FQNNGV. The CDR3 has 16 residues. The CDR3 reads CASSLGQANLQETQYF. The CDR3 region has the DNA TGTGCCAGCAGCTTAGGACAGGCAAACTTACAAGAGACCCAGTACTTC.

The V call is TRBV7-2, the J call TRBJ2-5, with 7 bases fitting TRBD2. The CDR3 consists of 16 residues. Germline CDR1 reads SGHTA; CDR2 reads FQGNSA. V shed 5 bases, J shed 1 base, and the junction held 10 bases outside the gene matches. This chain's CDR3 is CASSTQWRGTQETQYF. The CDR3 region has the DNA TGTGCCAGCAGCACCCAATGGCGGGGGACCCAAGAGACCCAGTACTTC.

Many counts were recorded for this clone. CDR3 coding DNA: TGTGCCAGCAGCCAAGATGGGGACACCTATGGCTACACCTTC. Translation: CASSQDGDTYGYTF. The chain couples TRBV4-2 to TRBJ1-2; D possibly corresponds to TRBD1 (6 bases). CDR1 and CDR2 (germline): LGHNA, YNFKEQ. V gave up 0 bases and J gave up 4 bases, with 9 bases separating them. This CDR3 region has 14 residues.